This passage covers 30 T cell receptor beta chains from one sample sequenced in a study of cytomegalovirus exposure and HLA in healthy donors. PCR was performed using 60 Vbeta and 13 Jbeta primers. Here immunoSEQ multiplex PCR was the method, and the copy in TCRdb shows in-frame clones only, minus some. The data show roughly 160,000 clones, roughly 75% seen once. Sequenced: PBMCs. Receptor source: a woman between 50 and 59 years old in good health and CMV-seropositive.

The chain carries TRBV7-2 and TRBJ1-2, with TRBD1 identical over 8 bases. The germline gives CDR1 SGHTA, CDR2 FQGNSA. J was trimmed by 8 bases and V by 1 base; bases with no gene match: 12. The CDR3 has 16 amino acids. The CDR3 protein is CASSLVRTGRVRGYTF. The CDR3 DNA follows: TGTGCCAGCAGCTTAGTTAGGACAGGGCGGGTGAGGGGCTACACCTTC.

The J gene is TRBJ2-3, the V gene TRBV7-2; TRBD2 agrees at 7 bases. CDR1 is SGHTA and CDR2 is FQGNSA in the germline V gene. V lost 10 bases to trimming and J lost 3 bases; unmatched junction nucleotides: 7. The CDR3 is made up of 13 amino acids. CDR3 sequence: CATRSGATDTQYF. CDR3 DNA sequence: TGTGCCACGAGGAGCGGGGCGACAGATACGCAGTATTTT. Full variable domain (remainder filled in from reference TRBV7-2 and TRBJ2-3): GAGVSQSPSNKVTEKGKDVELRCDPISGHTALYWYRQSLGQGLEFLIYFQGNSAPDKSGLPSDRFSAERTGGSVSTLTIQRTQQEDSAVYLCATRSGATDTQYFGPGTRLTVL.

This chain uses TRBV5-1 with TRBJ2-5; 9 nucleotides match TRBD1. V lost 0 bases to trimming and J lost 4 bases; unmatched junction nucleotides: 4. This CDR3 is built from 15 residues. Germline values: CDR1 SGHRS, CDR2 YFSETQ. The CDR3 DNA reads as TGCGCCAGCAGCTTGGCAGGGACAGGGTCAGAGACCCAGTACTTC. This gives the protein CASSLAGTGSETQYF.

The V gene is TRBV15, the J gene TRBJ1-2; D unresolved. Trimming removed 1 base at V and 8 bases at J, with 11 bases between. Germline-derived CDR1 and CDR2 are LNHNV and YYDKDF (reference sequence). This CDR3 is built from 13 residues. The CDR3 DNA sequence: TGTGCCACCAGCAGAGGGGTCGGGGAAGGCTACACCTTC. This translates into CATSRGVGEGYTF. Full variable domain (outside the CDR3, taken from reference TRBV15 and TRBJ1-2): DAMVIQNPRYQVTQFGKPVTLSCSQTLNHNVMYWYQQKSSQAPKLLFHYYDKDFNNEADTPDNFQSRRPNTSFCFLDIRSPGLGDTAMYLCATSRGVGEGYTFGSGTRLTVV.

The V call is TRBV6-6, the J call TRBJ2-4; TRBD1 matches 8 bases. CDR1 is MNHNY, CDR2 SVGAGI, per germline (reference sequence). The CDR3 sequence is 15 residues long. V lost 10 bases and J lost 3; bases outside the gene matches: 11. In DNA, the CDR3 is TGTGCCACCAAAGAGACACAGGGGGACAAAAACATTCAGTACTTC. This encodes CATKETQGDKNIQYF.

The chain carries TRBV6-1 and TRBJ1-1; D gene unclear. With 2 bases removed from V and 1 base from J, the gap between germline ends came to 5 bases. This CDR3 contains 13 residues. The germline CDR1 and CDR2 sequences are MNHNS and SASEGT. The CDR3 sequence: CASSESRNTEAFF. In nucleotides, the CDR3 is TGTGCCAGCAGTGAATCTCGGAACACTGAAGCTTTCTTT.

V gene TRBV4-2 combines with J gene TRBJ1-3, with unresolved D. Germline V lookup: CDR1 LGHNA, CDR2 YNFKEQ. Trimming left V 0 bases short and J 9 bases short, with 15 bases between. The CDR3 covers 15 residues. The CDR3 here is CASSQDRRSAPTIYF. In nucleotides, the CDR3 is TGTGCCAGCAGCCAAGATCGCAGGTCGGCTCCCACCATATATTTT.

The rearrangement joins TRBV27 to TRBJ1-5; D is undetermined. Germline values: CDR1 MNHEY, CDR2 SMNVEV (reference sequence). The CDR3 length is 14 residues. Trimming cost V 2 bases and J 0 bases, with 5 bases left between them. CDR3 protein: CASSLGDSNQPQHF. For the CDR3, the DNA is TGTGCCAGCAGTTTAGGAGATAGCAATCAGCCCCAGCATTTT.

The V gene is TRBV4-3, the J gene TRBJ1-1; maybe TRBD1 (6 bases). The germline CDR1 and CDR2 sequences are LGHNA and YSLEER. The V and J ends lost 5 bases and 7 bases respectively, with 8 bases between them. The CDR3 sequence is 11 residues long. The CDR3 DNA reads TGCGCCAGCAGCGGGGGCGTTGAAGCTTTCTTT. Translated: CASSGGVEAFF.

The rearrangement links TRBV4-1 to TRBJ1-5, with D possibly being TRBD1 (5 bases). Germline V gene sequence: CDR1 MGHRA, CDR2 YSYEKL. CDR3 length equals 15 residues. The ends were cut back, 4 bases at V and 3 bases at J, with 13 bases in the middle. CDR3 in DNA: TGCGCCAGCAGCCCGTCGGACAATTACAATCAGCCCCAGCATTTT. It encodes CASSPSDNYNQPQHF.

The rearrangement uses TRBV9 and TRBJ1-6; unclear D gene. V lost 1 base and J lost 7, with 6 bases in between. From germline, CDR1 is SGDLS and CDR2 YYNGEE. This CDR3 spans 13 amino acids. The CDR3: CASSVYQNSPLHF. CDR3 nucleotide sequence: TGTGCCAGCAGCGTATATCAGAATTCACCCCTCCACTTT.

In regard to this clone: The same CDR3 is also encoded by other DNA sequences in this sample. V is TRBV28 and J is TRBJ2-6; D possibly corresponds to TRBD1 (5 bases). Between the trimmed V and J ends, which lost 6 bases and 0 bases, there was a span of 15 bases. Per germline, CDR1 MDHEN and CDR2 SYDVKM. CDR3 length equals 17 residues. The DNA for the CDR3 is TGTGCCAGCAGATTAAGGGGTTGGGGCTCTGGGGCCAACGTCCTGACTTTC. Its protein is CASRLRGWGSGANVLTF.

This sequence joins TRBV6-4 and TRBJ1-2, with TRBD1 as a possible D gene (5 bases). This CDR3 has 13 residues. Germline CDR1 MRHNA, CDR2 SNTAGT. V lost 1 base and J lost 8, with 11 bases in between. The CDR3 spells CASSDLKGRGYTF. CDR3 nucleotides: TGTGCCAGCAGTGACTTGAAGGGGCGCGGCTACACCTTC.

The chain carries TRBV2 and TRBJ1-5; no clear D gene. From germline, CDR1 is SNHLY and CDR2 FYNNEI. Trimming took off 3 bases at V and 1 base at J, with 4 bases between the two ends. The CDR3 contains 13 residues. CDR3 sequence (DNA): TGTGCCAGCAGTGACGTGAGCAATCAGCCCCAGCATTTT. This encodes CASSDVSNQPQHF.

V is TRBV29-1 and J is TRBJ1-2, with 9 bases matching TRBD1. CDR3 length equals 13 residues. V trimming: 6 bases; J trimming: 4 bases; junction bases outside the gene matches: 6. Germline CDR1 and CDR2: SQVTM and ANQGSEA. The CDR3 is CSVPGQGAYGYTF. The CDR3 DNA is TGCAGCGTCCCGGGACAGGGAGCCTATGGCTACACCTTC.

The gene calls are TRBV4-2 and TRBJ2-7; 10 bases are shared with TRBD2. The junction had 5 bases not matched to a gene; V was cut back by 0 bases and J by 3 bases. Germline CDR1 and CDR2: LGHNA and YNFKEQ. The CDR3 consists of 16 residues. The CDR3 bases are TGTGCCAGCAGCCAAGAGGCTAGCGGGGGCTACTACGAGCAGTACTTC. It is translated as CASSQEASGGYYEQYF.

This clone was seen just once. The chain recombines TRBV2 with TRBJ1-4, with no clear D. Germline V gene data show CDR1 as SNHLY and CDR2 as FYNNEI. This CDR3 is 12 amino acids long. V was pared by 9 bases and J by 4 bases, with 9 bases between. CDR3 in DNA: TGTGCCAGTCAGAGGGATAATGAAAAACTGTTTTTT. Translating it yields CASQRDNEKLFF.

The rearrangement joins TRBV7-9 to TRBJ1-1; D is unresolved. The CDR3 contains 13 residues. Germline CDR1 SEHNR, CDR2 FQNEAQ (reference sequence). V lost 3 bases and J 7 bases, leaving 12 bases between the germline ends. CDR3 DNA: TGTGCCAGCAGCTTTGGGCAGGTTGTTGAAGCTTTCTTT. Amino acids: CASSFGQVVEAFF.

The chain has TRBV27 and TRBJ2-1; 10 nucleotides agree with TRBD2. CDR1 MNHEY and CDR2 SMNVEV come from the germline V gene (reference sequence). CDR3 size: 15 residues. The J segment lost 4 bases and the V segment lost 5 bases, leaving 5 bases of the junction unmatched. For the CDR3, the DNA is TGTGCCAGCAGTCGGCCACTAGCGGGGTACAATGAGCAGTTCTTC. Its translation: CASSRPLAGYNEQFF.

The genes are TRBV20-1 and TRBJ2-7; 9 bases match TRBD1. The CDR3 is 11 amino acids. The germline CDR1 and CDR2 sequences are DFQATT and SNEGSKA (reference sequence). J lost 9 bases, V lost 1 base, and 1 base had no gene match. The CDR3 sequence: CSARGGQGQYF. Written as DNA, the CDR3 is TGCAGTGCTAGAGGGGGACAGGGGCAGTACTTC.

The chain couples TRBV9 to TRBJ1-3, with D possibly matching TRBD1 (6 bases). Germline V gene data show CDR1 as SGDLS and CDR2 as YYNGEE. The length of the CDR3 is 15 residues. Deletions cut 5 bases from V and 0 bases from J, with 12 bases between. The CDR3 spells CASSLQGNSGNTIYF. The CDR3 coding sequence is TGTGCCAGCAGTTTACAGGGAAACTCTGGAAACACCATATATTTT. Looking up the rest from reference TRBV9 and TRBJ1-3 gives the full variable domain: DSGVTQTPKHLITATGQRVTLRCSPRSGDLSVYWYQQSLDQGLQFLIQYYNGEERAKGNILERFSAQQFPDLHSELNLSSLELGDSALYFCASSLQGNSGNTIYFGEGSWLTVV.

This clone has just a few counts. This sequence joins TRBV9 and TRBJ2-5; 10 bases are shared with TRBD1. CDR3 length: 15 residues. The V gene's germline CDR1 is SGDLS and CDR2 YYNGEE. The V and J ends lost 3 bases and 3 bases, in that order; junction bases with no gene match: 5. The CDR3 reads CASSDLGQGKETQYF. CDR3 coding DNA: TGTGCCAGCAGCGACTTGGGACAGGGGAAAGAGACCCAGTACTTC. Variable domain in full (rest from reference TRBV9 and TRBJ2-5): DSGVTQTPKHLITATGQRVTLRCSPRSGDLSVYWYQQSLDQGLQFLIQYYNGEERAKGNILERFSAQQFPDLHSELNLSSLELGDSALYFCASSDLGQGKETQYFGPGTRLLVL.

The chain is built from TRBV11-1 and TRBJ2-7; weak D call: TRBD1 (6 bases). Between the trimmed V and J ends, which lost 5 bases and 6 bases, there was a span of 17 bases. The CDR3 sequence is 14 residues long. Per germline, CDR1 SGHAT and CDR2 FQDESV (reference sequence). Here the CDR3 reads CASSLFLQGTEQYF. Here the CDR3 DNA reads TGTGCCAGCAGCCTCTTCCTACAGGGTACCGAGCAGTACTTC.

The chain recombines TRBV10-3 with TRBJ1-5; 7 bases are shared with TRBD1. V shed 6 bases and J 5 bases; nucleotides not matched to a gene: 4. CDR1 is ENHRY, CDR2 SYGVKD, per germline. This CDR3 is 13 amino acids long. In DNA form, the CDR3 reads TGTGCCATCAGGGCAGGGGGTGATCAGCCCCAGCATTTT. Protein product: CAIRAGGDQPQHF.

This clone was counted once. The chain has TRBV6-5 and TRBJ2-7, with D perhaps TRBD1 (7 bases). Germline V gene lookup returns CDR1 MNHEY and CDR2 SVGAGI. The V gene lost 6 bases and the J gene lost 6 bases, with 12 bases spanning the gap. The CDR3 runs to 12 residues. In DNA, the CDR3 is TGTGCCAGCAGGAGGCAGGGGGGCGAGCAGTACTTC. Its protein is CASRRQGGEQYF.

This clone turned up a few times. V is TRBV18 and J is TRBJ1-2, with D maybe TRBD1 (5 bases). V was cut by 3 bases and J by 6 bases, with 20 bases left in between. The CDR3 consists of 16 residues. CDR1 is KGHSH, CDR2 LQKENI, per germline. DNA for the CDR3: TGTGCCAGCTCACCTTACCTACAGGCATTCAGGGATGGCTACACCTTC. Protein sequence: CASSPYLQAFRDGYTF.

This rearrangement joins TRBV10-3 to TRBJ2-2; the match to TRBD1 covers 7 bases. The CDR3 is made up of 14 amino acids. Germline lookup yields CDR1 ENHRY and CDR2 SYGVKD. With V trimmed by 11 bases and J by 5 bases, 11 bases remained unmatched. The chain's CDR3 is CAVRQGGVTGELFF. CDR3 DNA sequence: TGTGCCGTACGACAGGGTGGCGTAACCGGGGAGCTGTTTTTT.

The chain employs TRBV27 and TRBJ2-3, with D possibly being TRBD2 (5 bases). V lost 5 bases and J 3 bases, leaving 9 bases between the germline ends. Germline V lookup: CDR1 MNHEY, CDR2 SMNVEV (reference sequence). CDR3 length equals 13 residues. This CDR3 reads CASSDSGTDTQYF. The CDR3 coding sequence is TGTGCCAGCAGTGACTCGGGGACAGATACGCAGTATTTT.

The gene calls are TRBV28 and TRBJ2-7, with TRBD2 matching 7 bases. Germline loops: CDR1 MDHEN, CDR2 SYDVKM. Trimming removed 7 bases from V and 4 bases from J; junction bases left unmatched: 7. The CDR3 is 13 residues long. This chain's CDR3 is CASTPAGGYEQYF. The DNA for the CDR3 is TGTGCCAGCACTCCTGCCGGGGGGTACGAGCAGTACTTC.

The CDR3 sequence is CASSPNTGTISGNTIYF. The CDR3 nucleotides are TGTGCCAGCAGCCCAAATACAGGGACCATCTCTGGAAACACCATATATTTT. The chain is built from TRBV5-4 and TRBJ1-3; D is possibly TRBD1 (6 bases). In germline, CDR1 is SGHNT, CDR2 YYREEE (reference sequence). Trimming cost V 4 bases and J 0 bases, with 17 bases left between them. This CDR3 is 17 amino acids long.